This T cell receptor (beta chain) was captured in a study of shared clonotypes between healthy human individuals. Study-wide points: An effect of sequencing depth on clonotype sharing among donors was expected.

The CDR3 loop spans 16 amino acids. The V end lost 5 bases, the J end lost 2 bases, and 15 bases lay between the germline ends. Per the germline V gene, CDR1 is MDHEN and CDR2 is SYDVKM. Under the authors' procedure: Junction-only sequences produced by ImmunoSEQ had no quality scores, so filtering differed. Measured with immunoSEQ multiplex PCR; TCRdb has only the in-frame clones, and not every one. V and J calls and clone size follow that table, whereas D and trimming were derived from the DNA. The data hold approximately 2,300,000 clones, with approximately 90% observed a single time. This clone was seen once. What it binds is unknown. Researchers partitioned CD4+ cells into CD45RA+ naive and CD45RA-negative memory subsets.

The V call is TRBV28, the J call TRBJ2-2; the D is unclear. The origin of this receptor is a man between 18 and 29 years old in good health. Some clones in this sample may be carry-over from other donors' samples. The sample was naive CD4+ T cells from PBMCs. As to subset: CD45RA+ positively selected. The CDR3 reads CASSPHAAPNTGELFF. In DNA form, the CDR3 reads TGTGCCAGCAGTCCACATGCGGCTCCTAACACCGGGGAGCTGTTTTTT.